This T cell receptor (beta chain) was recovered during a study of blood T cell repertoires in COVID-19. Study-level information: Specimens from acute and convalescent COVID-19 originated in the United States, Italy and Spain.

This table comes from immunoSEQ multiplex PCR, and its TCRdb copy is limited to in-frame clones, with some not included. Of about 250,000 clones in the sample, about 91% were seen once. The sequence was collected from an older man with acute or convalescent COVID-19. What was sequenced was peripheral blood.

This CDR3 reads CASSFPGQGGNQPQHF. In DNA form, the CDR3 reads TGTGCCAGCAGTTTCCCGGGACAGGGGGGCAATCAGCCCCAGCATTTT. V gene TRBV6-2 or TRBV6-3 combines with J gene TRBJ1-5; 11 bases are shared with TRBD1. The CDR3 has 16 amino acids. V shed 4 bases, J shed 2 bases, and the junction held 4 bases outside the gene matches. CDR1 is MNHEY, CDR2 SVGEGT, per germline.